A selection of T cell receptor beta chains follows, all from one sample in a study of blood T cells in healthy people across ages. One entry per CDR3 protein, called by TCRdb with MiXCR from the 5' RACE reads. The sample yields about 750,000 distinct CDR3 sequences, about 55% seen once. The sequenced sample consisted of blood. These receptor sequences come from an older man in good health. Each CDR3 is given without its conserved first and last residue.

V	J	CDR3
TRBV3-1	TRBJ2-1	ASSQDRGGDRNERF
TRBV11-1	TRBJ2-1	ASSLGRRAGGGNEQF
TRBV12-3/TRBV12-4	TRBJ1-6	ASSFRGYNSPLH
TRBV4-2	TRBJ2-3	ASSQDPLAMNTQY
TRBV5-6	TRBJ1-2	ASSDGARIYGYT
TRBV24-1	TRBJ2-3	ATSDPRTGLADTQY
TRBV7-2	TRBJ1-1	ASSLKSQHGAF
TRBV10-3	TRBJ1-4	AISESSETNEKLF
TRBV20-1	TRBJ1-5	SAIVEAGNQPQH
TRBV5-1	TRBJ2-5	ASSFGMYQETQY
TRBV4-1	TRBJ2-2	ASSQDGSGAQVTGELF
TRBV10-3	TRBJ1-2	ATGTGDANYGYT
TRBV14	TRBJ2-3	ACSQRGREGRDTQY
TRBV11-2	TRBJ2-1	ASSFWRDHSYNEQF
TRBV5-1	TRBJ1-6	ASSTGEVSNSPLH
TRBV6-1	TRBJ1-5	ASSVGGPQH